Sequencing of this T cell receptor beta chain was carried out in a study of T cell repertoires in cytomegalovirus infection. The wider study: CMV infection plus the matching HLA type was flagged by public TCR beta signatures.

TCRdb reprocessed the reads via MiXCR and lists one record per CDR3 protein. This table has some 700,000 distinct CDR3 sequences, around 35% appearing once. Note on this clonotype: Its antigen is not known.

The origin of this receptor is a human donor in good health (CMV status not recorded). Some clones in this sample may be carry-over from other donors' samples. The source was cultured PBMCs, collected from culture after CMV antigen stimulation.

The CDR3 is CASSKRTGGVRNSPLHF. Written as DNA, the CDR3 is TGTGCCAGCAGCAAAAGGACAGGCGGGGTGCGGAATTCACCCCTCCACTTT. The chain employs TRBV7-2 and TRBJ1-6, with 7 bases matching TRBD1. Per germline, CDR1 SGHTA and CDR2 FQGNSA. The CDR3 spans 17 residues. The J segment lost 7 bases and the V segment lost 5 bases, leaving 14 bases of the junction unmatched.